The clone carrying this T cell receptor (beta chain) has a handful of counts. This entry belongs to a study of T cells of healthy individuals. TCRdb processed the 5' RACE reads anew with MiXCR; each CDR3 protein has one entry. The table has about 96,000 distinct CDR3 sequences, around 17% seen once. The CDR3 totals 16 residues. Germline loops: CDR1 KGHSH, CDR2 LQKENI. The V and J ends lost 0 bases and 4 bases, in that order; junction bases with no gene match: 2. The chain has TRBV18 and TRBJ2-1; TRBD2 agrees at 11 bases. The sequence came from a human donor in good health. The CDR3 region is CASSPPGLAEYNEQFF. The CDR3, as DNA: TGTGCCAGCTCACCACCGGGACTAGCGGAGTACAATGAGCAGTTCTTC.